The 5 T cell receptor beta chains given below trace back to one sample, sequenced in a study of blood T cell repertoires in COVID-19. The assay was immunoSEQ multiplex PCR, and TCRdb's table has in-frame clones only and misses some. The profile covers fewer than 100,000 clones, with 91% appearing a single time and under 2% taken by the ten largest. The sample consisted of peripheral blood. These receptors all stem from a woman aged 45-65 years in a cohort sampled during active COVID-19.

The chain links TRBV5-6 to TRBJ2-3, with 12 bases matching TRBD2. J was trimmed by 3 bases and V by 0 bases; bases with no gene match: 5. The germline V gene encodes CDR1 SGHDT and CDR2 YYEEEE. The CDR3 runs to 17 residues. In nucleotides, the CDR3 is TGTGCCAGCAGCTTGGTCCTGACTAGCGGGAGAACAGATACGCAGTATTTT. Residues: CASSLVLTSGRTDTQYF. The entire variable domain, with the rest obtained from reference TRBV5-6 and TRBJ2-3, is as follows: DAGVTQSPTHLIKTRGQQVTLRCSPKSGHDTVSWYQQALGQGPQFIFQYYEEEERQRGNFPDRFSGHQFPNYSSELNVNALLLGDSALYLCASSLVLTSGRTDTQYFGPGTRLTVL.

This clone has only one observation. The chain uses TRBV2 and TRBJ1-5; D is possibly TRBD1 (6 bases). The V end lost 7 bases, the J end lost 1 base, and 17 bases lay between the germline ends. CDR3 length: 16 residues. Germline assignment: CDR1 SNHLY and CDR2 FYNNEI. CDR3 region: CASTLTGPNSNQPQHF. The CDR3 DNA follows: TGTGCCAGCACCCTCACAGGGCCCAACAGCAATCAGCCCCAGCATTTT.

The chain carries TRBV18 and TRBJ1-1; D unclear. Trimming pared 4 bases from V and 0 bases from J, leaving 6 bases between. Germline values: CDR1 KGHSH, CDR2 LQKENI. CDR3 length: 13 amino acids. CDR3 DNA sequence: TGTGCCAGCTCACTTGAGCTGAACACTGAAGCTTTCTTT. Amino acid sequence: CASSLELNTEAFF.

The J gene is TRBJ1-3, the V gene TRBV19; possible D gene TRBD1, 5 bases. This CDR3 is 14 amino acids long. CDR1 and CDR2 from the germline V gene are LNHDA and SQIVND (reference sequence). With 4 bases removed from V and 9 bases from J, the gap between germline ends came to 16 bases. CDR3 amino acids: CASSKVRDLGTIYF. CDR3 sequence (DNA): TGTGCCAGTAGTAAGGTTCGGGACTTAGGCACCATATATTTT.

This clone was found a few times. The chain links TRBV6-5 to TRBJ2-7; D is perhaps TRBD1 (6 bases). Trimming removed 5 bases at V and 0 bases at J, with 11 bases between. The CDR3 extends over 14 amino acids. Germline assignment: CDR1 MNHEY and CDR2 SVGAGI. The CDR3 loop reads CASSRGHNSYEQYF. The CDR3 coding sequence is TGTGCCAGCAGTCGGGGACACAACTCCTACGAGCAGTACTTC.